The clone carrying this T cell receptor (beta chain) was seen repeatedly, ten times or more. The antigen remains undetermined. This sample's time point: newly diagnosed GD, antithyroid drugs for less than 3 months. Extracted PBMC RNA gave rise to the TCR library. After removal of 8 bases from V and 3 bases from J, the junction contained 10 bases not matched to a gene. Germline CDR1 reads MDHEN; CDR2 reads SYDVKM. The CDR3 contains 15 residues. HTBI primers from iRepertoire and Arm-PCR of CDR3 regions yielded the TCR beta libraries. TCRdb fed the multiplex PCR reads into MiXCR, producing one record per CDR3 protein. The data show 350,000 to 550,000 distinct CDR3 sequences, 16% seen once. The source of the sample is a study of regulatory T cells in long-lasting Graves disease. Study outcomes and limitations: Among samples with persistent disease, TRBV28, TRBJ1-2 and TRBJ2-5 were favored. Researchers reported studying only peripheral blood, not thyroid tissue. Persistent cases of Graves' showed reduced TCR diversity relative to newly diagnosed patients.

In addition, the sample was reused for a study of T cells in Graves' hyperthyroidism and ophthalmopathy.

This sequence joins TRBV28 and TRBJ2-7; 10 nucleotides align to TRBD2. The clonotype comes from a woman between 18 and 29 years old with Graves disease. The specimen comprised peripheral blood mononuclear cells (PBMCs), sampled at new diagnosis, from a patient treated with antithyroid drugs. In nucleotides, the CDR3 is TGTGCCAGCCGTAGACTAGCGGGCGCTTTCTACGAGCAGTACTTC. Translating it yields CASRRLAGAFYEQYF.